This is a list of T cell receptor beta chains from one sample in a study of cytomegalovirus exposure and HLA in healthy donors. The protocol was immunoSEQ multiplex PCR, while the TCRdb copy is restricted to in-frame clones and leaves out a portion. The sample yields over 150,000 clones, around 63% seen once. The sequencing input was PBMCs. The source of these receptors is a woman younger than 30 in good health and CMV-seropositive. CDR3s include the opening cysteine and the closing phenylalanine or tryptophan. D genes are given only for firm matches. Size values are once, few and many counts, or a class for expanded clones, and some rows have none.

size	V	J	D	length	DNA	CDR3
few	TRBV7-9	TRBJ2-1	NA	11	TGTGCCAGCAGCCCCGGACTCCCTAGGCTCTTC	CASSPGLPRLF
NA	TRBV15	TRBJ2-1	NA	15	TGTGCCACCAGCAGAGGGGCCGGACAGTACAATGAGCAGTTCTTC	CATSRGAGQYNEQFF
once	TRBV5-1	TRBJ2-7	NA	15	TGCGCCAGCAGCTGGGTCGGAGGGGGGGACTACGAGCAGTACTTC	CASSWVGGGDYEQYF
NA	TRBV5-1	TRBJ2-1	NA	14	TGCGCCAGCGGACCCGGGGTGGGGGGCAATGAGCAGTTCTTC	CASGPGVGGNEQFF
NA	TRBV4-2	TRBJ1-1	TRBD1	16	TGTGCCAGCAGCCAAATCGCGGGACAGGGCCGGACTGAAGCTTTCTTT	CASSQIAGQGRTEAFF
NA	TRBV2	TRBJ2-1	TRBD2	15	TGTGCCAGCAGTGAGACCGGACTAGCTTACAATGAGCAGTTCTTC	CASSETGLAYNEQFF
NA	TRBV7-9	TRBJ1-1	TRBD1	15	TGTGCCAGCAGCATCCAGACAGGGAGATACACTGAAGCTTTCTTT	CASSIQTGRYTEAFF
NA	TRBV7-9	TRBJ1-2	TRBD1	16	TGTGCCAGCAGCTCGGGACCCGGGACAGGGGTCGGAGGCTACACCTTC	CASSSGPGTGVGGYTF
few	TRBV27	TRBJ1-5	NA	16	TGTGCCAGCAGTGGGTCGGAGCTGACAGTGGATCAGCCCCAGCATTTT	CASSGSELTVDQPQHF
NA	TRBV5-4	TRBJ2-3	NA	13	TGTGCCAGCAGCCCTCCTAGCACAGATACGCAGTATTTT	CASSPPSTDTQYF
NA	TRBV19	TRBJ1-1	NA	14	TGTGCCAGTAATCCCCAGACAGAGAACACTGAAGCTTTCTTT	CASNPQTENTEAFF
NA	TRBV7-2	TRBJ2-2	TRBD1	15	TGTGCCAGCAGCACAAGGACAGGGAGGACCGGGGAGCTGTTTTTT	CASSTRTGRTGELFF
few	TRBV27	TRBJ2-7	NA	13	TGTGCCAGTCAGAAATTGGGCACCTACGAGCAGTACTTC	CASQKLGTYEQYF
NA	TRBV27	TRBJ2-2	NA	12	TGTGCCAGCAGCCCAGTCACCGGGGAGCTGTTTTTT	CASSPVTGELFF
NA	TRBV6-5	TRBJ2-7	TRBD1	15	TGTGCCAGCAGTTACTCGGGACAGGGGTTAGAAGAGCAGTACTTC	CASSYSGQGLEEQYF
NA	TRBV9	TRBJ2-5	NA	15	TGTGCCAGCAGCGTAGCCCCAGGGCCCCAAGAGACCCAGTACTTC	CASSVAPGPQETQYF
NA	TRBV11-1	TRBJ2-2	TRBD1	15	TGTGCCAGCAGCCCCCGGGACAGGGTCGTCGGGGAGCTGTTTTTT	CASSPRDRVVGELFF
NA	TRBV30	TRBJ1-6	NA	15	TGTGCCTGGGGAACCCTACAAGCGTTTAATTCACCCCTCCACTTT	CAWGTLQAFNSPLHF
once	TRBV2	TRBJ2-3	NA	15	TGTGCCAGCAGTGATATCCAGGGTCGGACAGATACGCAGTATTTT	CASSDIQGRTDTQYF
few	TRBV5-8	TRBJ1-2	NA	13	TGTGCCAGCAGCTCTGGGGGGACCTATGGCTACACCTTC	CASSSGGTYGYTF
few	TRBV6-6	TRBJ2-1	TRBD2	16	TGTGCCAGCAGTTACGGTAGCGGGAGGAGTGGCAATGAGCAGTTCTTC	CASSYGSGRSGNEQFF
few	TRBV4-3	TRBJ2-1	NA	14	TGCGCCAGCAGCCGAGGGCAGGTTGACAATGAGCAGTTCTTC	CASSRGQVDNEQFF
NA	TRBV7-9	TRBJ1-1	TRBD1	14	TGTGCCAGCAGCTTATCCGGGACAGGCCATAGGGCTTTCTTT	CASSLSGTGHRAFF
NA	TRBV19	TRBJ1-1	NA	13	TGTGCCAGTAGTATCGGGGTCGGGACTGAAGCTTTCTTT	CASSIGVGTEAFF
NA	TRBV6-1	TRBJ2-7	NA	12	TGTGCCAGCAGTGAACAGGGCCACGAGCAGTACTTC	CASSEQGHEQYF
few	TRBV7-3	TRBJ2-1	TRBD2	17	TGTGCCAGCAGCCCATACTCTAGCGGGGGGCCCTACAATGAGCAGTTCTTC	CASSPYSSGGPYNEQFF
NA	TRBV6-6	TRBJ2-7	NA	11	TGTGCCAGCAGTTACAGCCACGAGCAGTACTTC	CASSYSHEQYF
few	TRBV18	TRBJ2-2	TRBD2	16	TGTGCCAGCTCACCACTTACCAGCGGGAGTACCGGGGAGCTGTTTTTT	CASSPLTSGSTGELFF
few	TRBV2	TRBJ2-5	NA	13	TGTGCGCGCGGGGTAGCCGAGCAAGAGACCCAGTACTTC	CARGVAEQETQYF
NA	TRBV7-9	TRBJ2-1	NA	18	TGTGCCAGCAGCTTAGAGGGCTATCAGGGCCCCAACTACTATGAGCAGTTCTTC	CASSLEGYQGPNYYEQFF
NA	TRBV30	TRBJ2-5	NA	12	TGTGCCTGGAGTGTCCCAGCGAAGACCCAGTACTTC	CAWSVPAKTQYF
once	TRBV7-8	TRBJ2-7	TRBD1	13	TGTGCCAGCGCGACAGGGAAACGCTACGAGCAGTACTTC	CASATGKRYEQYF
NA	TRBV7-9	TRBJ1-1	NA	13	TGTGCCAGCAGTTCCACAGGGAACACTGAAGCTTTCTTT	CASSSTGNTEAFF
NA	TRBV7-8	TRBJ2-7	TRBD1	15	TGTGCCAGCAGCCCTGACAGGGATACGTTTAGTCTCCCGTACTTC	CASSPDRDTFSLPYF
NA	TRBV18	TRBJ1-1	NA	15	TGTGCCAGCTCGGGGGGGAAGGGCCCGAACACTGAAGCTTTCTTT	CASSGGKGPNTEAFF
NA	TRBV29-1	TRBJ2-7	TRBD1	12	TGCAGCGTTGTGGGACAGTCCTACGAGCAGTACTTC	CSVVGQSYEQYF
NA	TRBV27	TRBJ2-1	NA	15	TGTGCCAGCAGTTTGTTTGCGGGGGCCGGGGGTGAGCAGTTCTTC	CASSLFAGAGGEQFF
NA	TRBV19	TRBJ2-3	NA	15	TGTGCGCAGAACCCCGACAGGTTAGTAGAAACGGCGCAGTATTTT	CAQNPDRLVETAQYF
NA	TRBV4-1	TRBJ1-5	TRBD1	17	TGCGCCAGCAGCCATCCGGGACAGGGGGAGAGCAATCAGCCCCAGCATTTT	CASSHPGQGESNQPQHF
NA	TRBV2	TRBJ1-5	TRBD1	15	TGTGCCAGCAGTCGGCGCGGGACAGGCAATCAGCCCCAGCATTTT	CASSRRGTGNQPQHF
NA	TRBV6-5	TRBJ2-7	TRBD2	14	TGTGCCAGCAGTCGGATCGGGGGGGTCGGGGAGCAGTACTTC	CASSRIGGVGEQYF
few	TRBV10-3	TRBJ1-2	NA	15	TGTGCCATCAGTGAGTTCTTAGGTCGCGGCTATGGCTACACCTTC	CAISEFLGRGYGYTF
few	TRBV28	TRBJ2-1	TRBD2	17	TGTGCCAGCAGTTATGGTGGGGGGACTAGCGGGATCAATGAGCAGTTCTTC	CASSYGGGTSGINEQFF
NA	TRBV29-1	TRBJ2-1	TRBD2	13	TGCAGCGGTAAGGTCCTAGCGGGCTATGAGCAGTTCTTC	CSGKVLAGYEQFF
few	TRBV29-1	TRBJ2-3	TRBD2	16	TGCAGCGTTGCCTCTATAGCGGGGGGGAGCACAGATACGCAGTATTTT	CSVASIAGGSTDTQYF
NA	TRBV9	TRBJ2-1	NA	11	TGTGCCAGCAGCGCTAACAATGAGCAGTTCTTC	CASSANNEQFF
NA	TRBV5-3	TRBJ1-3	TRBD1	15	TGTGCCAGAAGCTGCACAGGGGCTTTTGGTAACACCATATATTTT	CARSCTGAFGNTIYF
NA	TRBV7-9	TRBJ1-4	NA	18	TGTGCCAGCAGCTTTTCAGGGTCGTTCTCACCAACTAATGAAAAACTGTTTTTT	CASSFSGSFSPTNEKLFF
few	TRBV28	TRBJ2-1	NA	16	TGTGCCAGCAGTTCCTTGGCCCACTTACGAGGCAATGAGCAGTTCTTC	CASSSLAHLRGNEQFF
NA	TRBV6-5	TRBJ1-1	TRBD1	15	TGTGCCAGCAGTTACTCCTCAGGGGGGTGGACTGAAGCTTTCTTT	CASSYSSGGWTEAFF
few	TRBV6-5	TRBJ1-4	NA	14	TGTGCCAGCAGTTTCGAGGGAGGCGGTGAAAAACTGTTTTTT	CASSFEGGGEKLFF
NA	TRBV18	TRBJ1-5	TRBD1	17	TGTGCCAGCTCACCACGGGGACAGGGAGATAGCAATCAGCCCCAGCATTTT	CASSPRGQGDSNQPQHF
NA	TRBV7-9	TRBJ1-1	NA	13	TGTGCCAGCAGCCAAAGGGAGCGTACTGAAGCTTTCTTT	CASSQRERTEAFF
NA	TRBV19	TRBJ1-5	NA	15	TGTGCCAGTAGCCACCGGGACACCTCAGGGCAGCCCCAGCATTTT	CASSHRDTSGQPQHF
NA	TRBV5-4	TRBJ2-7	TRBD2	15	TGTGCCAGCAGCTTTGAGCGGGAGCTCCCCCACGAGCAGTACTTC	CASSFERELPHEQYF
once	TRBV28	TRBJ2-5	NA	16	TGTGCCAGCAGTTTCTTTCGGGACTCACCAGAAGAGACCCAGTACTTC	CASSFFRDSPEETQYF
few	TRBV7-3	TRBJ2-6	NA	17	TGTGCCAGCCCACGGGGGGCGGATCTCTCTGGGGCCAACGTCCTGACTTTC	CASPRGADLSGANVLTF
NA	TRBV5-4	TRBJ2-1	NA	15	TGTGCCAGCACCAACTGGGGAGGGGGATTGAATGAGCAGTTCTTC	CASTNWGGGLNEQFF
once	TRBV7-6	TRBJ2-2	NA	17	TGTGCCAGCAGCTTAGGAGGGGGTTCAACCTTCGCCGGGGAGCTGTTTTTT	CASSLGGGSTFAGELFF
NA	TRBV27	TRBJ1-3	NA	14	TGTGCCAGCAGTCTACAGGGAATAGGAAACACCATATATTTT	CASSLQGIGNTIYF